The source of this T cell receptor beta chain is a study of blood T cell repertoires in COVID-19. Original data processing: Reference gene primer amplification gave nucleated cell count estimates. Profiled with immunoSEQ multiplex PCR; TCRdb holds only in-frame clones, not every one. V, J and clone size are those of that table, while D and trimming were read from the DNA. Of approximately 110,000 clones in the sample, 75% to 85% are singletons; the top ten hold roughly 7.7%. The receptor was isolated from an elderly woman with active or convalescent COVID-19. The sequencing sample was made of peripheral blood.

The DNA for the CDR3 is TGTGCCAGCAGGGTAATGGAGGAAAAACTGTTTTTT. Amino acids: CASRVMEEKLFF. The chain recombines TRBV28 with TRBJ1-4; D unresolved. V lost 6 bases to trimming and J lost 8 bases, with 10 bases between them. From germline, CDR1 is MDHEN and CDR2 SYDVKM. CDR3 length: 12 amino acids.